These 32 T cell receptor beta chains came from one sample sequenced in a study of T cell responses to AZD1222 COVID-19 vaccine (dated by TCRdb to about 2021). The library was prepared using the immunoSEQ multiplex PCR assay. This is the immuneACCESS table as TCRdb keeps it, with only in-frame sequences that have V and J called. A part of the clones is gone; compared with another copy, unresolved V genes explain less than half, and the rest is unexplained. In all, the sample holds approximately 160,000 clones, and approximately 89% of those were seen once. The top ten constitute roughly 4.6% of the sample. The time point label on this specimen signifies: baseline before first vaccination. The sequencing here drew on peripheral blood, taken on day 0 of AZD1222 vaccination. All receptors derive from an adult in good health.

DNA of the CDR3: TGCGCCAGCAGCCCGGACAGGGCCGGTAATGAAAAACTGTTTTTT. It is translated as CASSPDRAGNEKLFF. This chain connects TRBV5-1 to TRBJ1-4; 8 bases map to TRBD1. Germline V gives CDR1 SGHRS, CDR2 YFSETQ. The CDR3 covers 15 residues. V shed 4 bases and J 4 bases; nucleotides not matched to a gene: 6.

The V call is TRBV27, the J call TRBJ1-6; D ambiguous. The CDR3 covers 16 residues. V was pared by 4 bases and J by 9 bases, with 19 bases between. CDR1 MNHEY and CDR2 SMNVEV come from the germline V gene (reference sequence). CDR3: CASSYRSIRSSSPLHF. The CDR3 DNA follows: TGTGCCAGCAGTTATCGAAGTATCCGGAGTAGTTCACCCCTCCACTTT.

The chain couples TRBV12-3 or TRBV12-4 to TRBJ2-1; 7 bases map to TRBD2. The ends lost 6 bases at V and 8 bases at J; junction bases unmatched: 4. There are 12 residues in the CDR3. The CDR3 loop reads CASSRGVDEQFF. Here the CDR3 DNA reads TGTGCCAGCAGCCGGGGGGTGGATGAGCAGTTCTTC.

The V gene is TRBV28, the J gene TRBJ2-7; D call uncertain. V was trimmed by 5 bases and J by 3 bases, leaving 11 bases between them. The CDR3 is 13 amino acids. The V gene's germline CDR1 is MDHEN and CDR2 SYDVKM. DNA of the CDR3: TGTGCCAGCAGTCCCGCTTTATTCTACGAGCAGTACTTC. Translation gives CASSPALFYEQYF.

The chain links TRBV11-2 to TRBJ1-3; D is uncertain. Germline CDR1 reads SGHAT; CDR2 reads FQNNGV. Trimming cost V 1 base and J 3 bases, with 13 bases left between them. The CDR3 loop spans 16 amino acids. CDR3 protein: CASSLVPGLNGNTIYF. CDR3 coding DNA: TGTGCCAGCAGCTTAGTTCCCGGACTGAATGGAAACACCATATATTTT.

This chain joins TRBV28 and TRBJ1-3; 12 nucleotides match TRBD1. There are 15 residues in the CDR3. V lost 5 bases to trimming and J lost 4 bases; unmatched junction nucleotides: 3. The germline gives CDR1 MDHEN, CDR2 SYDVKM. The CDR3: CASSPGQGAGNTIYF. Here the CDR3 DNA reads TGTGCCAGCAGTCCGGGACAGGGGGCCGGAAACACCATATATTTT.

V usage is TRBV5-1 and J usage is TRBJ2-5; TRBD1 matches at 7 bases. Trimming took 4 bases from V and 7 from J; bases not matched to a gene: 10. The CDR3 length is 14 residues. Germline V gene data show CDR1 as SGHRS and CDR2 as YFSETQ. This CDR3 is CASSPSGQFGTQYF. CDR3 nucleotide sequence: TGCGCCAGCAGCCCCTCGGGACAGTTCGGGACCCAGTACTTC.

The rearrangement links TRBV6-5 to TRBJ1-1; the D gene is possibly TRBD1 (5 bases). The ends were cut back, 7 bases at V and 3 bases at J, with 12 bases in the middle. Germline CDR1 is MNHEY and CDR2 is SVGAGI. The CDR3 sequence is 13 residues long. CDR3 sequence (DNA): TGTGCCAGCACCCCGGGGGACCACACTGAAGCTTTCTTT. It translates to CASTPGDHTEAFF.

The J gene is TRBJ1-1, the V gene TRBV28, with TRBD1 as a possible D gene (6 bases). Germline values: CDR1 MDHEN, CDR2 SYDVKM. Between the trimmed V and J ends, which lost 7 bases and 7 bases, there was a span of 19 bases. The CDR3 is 14 residues long. CDR3: CASTPGGGPREAFF. In nucleotides, the CDR3 is TGTGCCAGCACCCCTGGTGGGGGGCCCCGTGAAGCTTTCTTT.

The rearrangement uses TRBV27 and TRBJ2-7, with D maybe TRBD1 (5 bases). CDR3 length: 15 amino acids. The V end lost 6 bases, the J end lost 4 bases, and 19 bases lay between the germline ends. Germline assignment: CDR1 MNHEY and CDR2 SMNVEV (reference sequence). The DNA of the CDR3 is TGTGCCAGCAGAGAGCAGGGCTTCGCCGGATACGAGCAGTACTTC. It codes for CASREQGFAGYEQYF.

CDR3 region: CASSLPTGVYGYTF. The CDR3 DNA reads TGTGCCAGCAGTTTGCCCACCGGGGTTTATGGCTACACCTTC. V and J are TRBV28 and TRBJ1-2, with D uncertain. The germline V gene encodes CDR1 MDHEN and CDR2 SYDVKM. Deletions cut 3 bases from V and 5 bases from J, with 13 bases between. The CDR3 extends over 14 amino acids.

This clone was picked up one time. The chain recombines TRBV5-5 with TRBJ2-2, with 7 bases lining up with TRBD2. J lost 0 bases, V lost 1 base, and 3 bases had no gene match. The CDR3 sequence is 16 residues long. CDR1 and CDR2 (germline): SGHKS, YYEKEE (reference sequence). The CDR3 loop reads CASSLYSGSNTGELFF. CDR3 sequence (DNA): TGTGCCAGCAGCTTGTATAGCGGGTCGAACACCGGGGAGCTGTTTTTT.

There are a few counts of this clone. V usage is TRBV19 and J usage is TRBJ1-5; no clear D. CDR1 and CDR2 from the germline V gene are LNHDA and SQIVND (reference sequence). V lost 6 bases to trimming and J lost 4 bases, with 13 bases between them. The CDR3 length is 14 residues. In nucleotides, the CDR3 is TGTGCCAGTAGCCTTTGGGCAGTGAATCAGCCCCAGCATTTT. This gives the protein CASSLWAVNQPQHF. Based on the CDR3 plus reference TRBV19 and TRBJ1-5, the full variable domain is DGGITQSPKYLFRKEGQNVTLSCEQNLNHDAMYWYRQDPGQGLRLIYYSQIVNDFQKGDIAEGYSVSREKKESFPLTVTSAQKNPTAFYLCASSLWAVNQPQHFGDGTRLSIL.

The chain employs TRBV7-3 and TRBJ2-1; D may correspond to TRBD1 or TRBD2 (6 bases each). The CDR3 sequence is 14 residues long. The ends were cut back, 5 bases at V and 5 bases at J, with 13 bases in the middle. Germline V CDR1 and CDR2: SGHTA, FQGTGA. This CDR3 reads CASSLGGGNNEQFF. CDR3 sequence (DNA): TGTGCCAGCAGCCTAGGAGGGGGGAACAATGAGCAGTTCTTC.

The CDR3 DNA is TGTGCCAGCAGCGCCCAGTACCTAGCGGGAGACGATACGCAGTATTTT. Its protein product is CASSAQYLAGDDTQYF. The V call is TRBV9, the J call TRBJ2-3; TRBD2 agrees at 10 bases. The CDR3 extends over 16 amino acids. Germline V gives CDR1 SGDLS, CDR2 YYNGEE. The trim removed 3 bases at V and 6 bases at J, leaving 10 bases unmatched.

The chain employs TRBV30 and TRBJ2-2; TRBD1 is a possible D gene (6 bases). Trimming shortened V by 2 bases and J by 6 bases, and 19 bases separated the two germline ends. This CDR3 comprises 16 residues. Germline V gene sequence: CDR1 GTSNPN, CDR2 SVGIG (reference sequence). CDR3 sequence (DNA): TGTGCCTGGAGTTTCACCACAGGGATGATGGCCGGGGAGCTGTTTTTT. Translated, it gives CAWSFTTGMMAGELFF.

The CDR3 nucleotides read TGTGCCAGCAGCTTGATACAGGGGGCCAAAGACACCATATATTTT. Protein: CASSLIQGAKDTIYF. J is TRBJ1-3 and V is TRBV7-9; TRBD1 matches at 9 bases. From germline, CDR1 is SEHNR and CDR2 FQNEAQ (reference sequence). There are 15 residues in the CDR3. V lost 3 bases, J lost 8 bases, and 8 bases stayed unmatched.

The V gene is TRBV2, the J gene TRBJ2-7; D uncertain. Germline CDR1 is SNHLY and CDR2 is FYNNEI. The CDR3 length is 13 residues. Trimming took 4 bases from V and 7 from J, leaving 14 bases between them. CDR3 amino acids: CASSGIDRWEQYF. Written as DNA, the CDR3 is TGTGCCAGCAGTGGGATCGATCGATGGGAGCAGTACTTC.

V and J are TRBV7-2 and TRBJ2-1, with 12 bases lining up with TRBD2. CDR1 SGHTA and CDR2 FQGNSA come from the germline V gene. The V and J ends lost 3 bases and 10 bases, in that order; junction bases with no gene match: 7. The CDR3 sequence is 15 residues long. This CDR3 reads CASSFDSTSGREQFF. CDR3 nucleotides: TGTGCCAGCAGCTTCGACAGTACTAGCGGGAGGGAGCAGTTCTTC.

V gene TRBV10-3 combines with J gene TRBJ2-2, with D maybe TRBD2 (6 bases). Trimming left V 0 bases short and J 8 bases short, with 13 bases between. The CDR3 loop spans 15 amino acids. The V gene's germline CDR1 is ENHRY and CDR2 SYGVKD. DNA for the CDR3: TGTGCCATCAGTGAGTCGTTACTGGCGGGGGGGGAGCTGTTTTTT. Translating gives CAISESLLAGGELFF.

This sequence joins TRBV6-5 and TRBJ2-1; 7 positions agree with TRBD1. V gave up 5 bases and J gave up 0 bases; unmatched junction bases: 4. The CDR3 runs 15 residues. CDR1 is MNHEY and CDR2 is SVGAGI in the germline V gene. CDR3 residues: CASSTGASSYNEQFF. The CDR3 nucleotides are TGTGCCAGCAGTACAGGGGCTAGCTCCTACAATGAGCAGTTCTTC.

For the CDR3, the DNA is TGTGCCAGTACAGGGCGGGGCGGCTACACCTTC. The encoded protein is CASTGRGGYTF. The V call is TRBV6-5, the J call TRBJ1-2; perhaps TRBD1 as D (6 bases). The CDR3 is 11 amino acids. Germline V gene sequence: CDR1 MNHEY, CDR2 SVGAGI. V shed 9 bases and J shed 8 bases, with 13 bases lying between them.

This chain joins TRBV28 and TRBJ1-1; no clear D gene. Per the germline V gene, CDR1 is MDHEN and CDR2 is SYDVKM. The germline V and J ends were trimmed by 6 bases and 10 bases, with 15 bases remaining between them. CDR3 size: 12 residues. CDR3 amino acids: CASRPSSNIAFF. DNA for the CDR3: TGTGCCAGCAGGCCGTCGAGTAACATAGCTTTCTTT.

The V call is TRBV13, the J call TRBJ1-6; D unresolved. Germline-derived CDR1 and CDR2 are PRHDT and FYEKMQ (reference sequence). Trimming stripped 1 base from V and 3 bases from J, with 10 bases between. The length of the CDR3 is 16 residues. The CDR3, as DNA: TGTGCCAGCAGCTTAGTGGGCCCAGTCTATAATTCACCCCTCCACTTT. As protein: CASSLVGPVYNSPLHF.

The rearrangement links TRBV11-2 to TRBJ2-7; 10 bases are a match to TRBD2. Trimming removed 0 bases from V and 4 bases from J; junction bases left unmatched: 9. This CDR3 contains 17 residues. Per the germline V gene, CDR1 is SGHAT and CDR2 is FQNNGV. CDR3 sequence: CASSLDEGTSGTYEQYF. CDR3 DNA: TGTGCCAGCAGCTTAGACGAAGGTACTAGCGGGACTTACGAGCAGTACTTC.

The chain combines TRBV19 with TRBJ2-2, with 10 nucleotides matching TRBD2. Germline assignment: CDR1 LNHDA and CDR2 SQIVND (reference sequence). V was pared by 2 bases and J by 2 bases, with 5 bases of the junction left unmatched. CDR3 length: 17 amino acids. The CDR3 sequence is CASSITLAGVNTGELFF. Here the CDR3 DNA reads TGTGCCAGTAGTATAACCCTAGCGGGAGTCAACACCGGGGAGCTGTTTTTT.

The chain uses TRBV5-1 and TRBJ2-7, with 11 nucleotides matching TRBD2. Trimming cost V 7 bases and J 1 base; bases outside gene matches: 4. Germline CDR1 SGHRS, CDR2 YFSETQ. This CDR3 has 14 residues. CDR3 residues: CASSGTSGSYEQYF. CDR3 in DNA: TGCGCCAGCTCCGGGACTAGCGGATCCTACGAGCAGTACTTC.

The rearrangement links TRBV7-3 to TRBJ1-1; unclear D gene. The CDR3 runs 13 residues. V lost 1 base and J lost 0, with 3 bases in between. Germline V gene lookup returns CDR1 SGHTA and CDR2 FQGTGA. CDR3 in amino acids: CASSLRMNTEAFF. The CDR3 DNA is TGTGCCAGCAGCTTAAGGATGAACACTGAAGCTTTCTTT.

V is TRBV11-2 and J is TRBJ1-1; D gene unclear. The ends were cut back, 5 bases at V and 10 bases at J, with 26 bases in the middle. There are 16 residues in the CDR3. The V gene's germline CDR1 is SGHAT and CDR2 FQNNGV. DNA of the CDR3: TGTGCCAGCAGCCTGGGCCAGACTCTCCAAAGGAGCGGAGCTTTCTTT. Residues: CASSLGQTLQRSGAFF.

The CDR3 sequence is CSVHRTANTEAFF. The DNA for the CDR3 is TGCAGCGTCCATCGGACAGCGAACACTGAAGCTTTCTTT. The chain has TRBV29-1 and TRBJ1-1; weak D call: TRBD1 (6 bases). V was cut by 6 bases and J by 1 base, with 12 bases left in between. CDR3 length: 13 residues. Germline V gene sequence: CDR1 SQVTM, CDR2 ANQGSEA.

J is TRBJ1-2 and V is TRBV28; D perhaps matches TRBD1 (6 bases). The germline V gene has CDR1 MDHEN and CDR2 SYDVKM. CDR3 size: 13 residues. V was trimmed by 6 bases and J by 3 bases, leaving 11 bases between them. The CDR3 nucleotides are TGTGCCAGCAGCAGGGGCCCCGACTATGGCTACACCTTC. It translates to CASSRGPDYGYTF.

The V gene is TRBV11-2, the J gene TRBJ2-2, with 8 bases that match TRBD2. Germline CDR1 and CDR2: SGHAT and FQNNGV. V lost 2 bases and J lost 6; bases outside the gene matches: 11. This CDR3 spans 17 amino acids. CDR3 loop: CASSLRGREAGAGELFF. The CDR3 DNA reads as TGTGCCAGCAGCTTAAGAGGGCGCGAAGCGGGAGCCGGGGAGCTGTTTTTT.